This entry describes one T cell receptor beta chain. In its sample, this clonotype was seen a few times. Its antigen target is currently unknown. No much larger clone is present one base from it, and per-base qualities are unavailable. The TCR beta CDR3 regions were amplified from the RNA transcripts. The TCR CDR3 was subjected to a first round of RT-PCR using the HTBI primer set and the Qiagen OneStep RT-PCR kit. Libraries were constructed in a second round of multiplex PCR, after which size selection and purification were performed. The libraries were sequenced on an Illumina HiSeq2000 using paired-end 100 bp reads. The authors' pipeline ran thus. SOAPnuke was used to process the raw data, with reads discarded if the reads contained adapters or uncalled bases, had a mean Phred below 15, or lacked an exact constant-primer or identifier match. COPE v1.2.5 was used to merge high-quality paired reads, and clonotypes were defined as unique nucleotide sequences. MiTCR v1.1 was used to align clonotypes to the IMGT TRBV, TRBD and TRBJ reference segments. The analysis included only V-J combinations with a frequency above 0.0001, which together covered more than 99% of the repertoires. A TCS score was defined as the ratio between F50 (clonal expansion) and ExV (chaos), using BLOSUM62-based TCRdist between CDR3 peptides within each V-J. Welch's t-statistics and random forest reduced fewer than 600 V-J features to about 13, which were used in a naive Bayes classifier (R e1071). Using fastp trimming at Q25 and MiXCR clonotype assembly, TCRdb reanalyzed the public sequencing data and kept in-frame beta chains. Each entry is one CDR3 protein sequence, shown with its most common DNA and genes. The V and J calls follow TCRdb's processing rather than the paper's. The sample contains about half a million distinct CDR3 sequences, 15% to 20% of them found a single time. The ten largest clonotypes hold about 29% of the sample.

This specimen belongs to a study of T cells in Graves' hyperthyroidism and ophthalmopathy (dated by TCRdb to the late 2010s). Context from the whole study: Peripheral blood samples were taken at initial diagnosis, before any treatment was given. To identify distinguishing TCR V-J signatures, a discovery cohort of some 99 patients was used, comprising roughly 45 with Graves' ophthalmopathy and 57 with stable Graves' hyperthyroidism. An independent validation cohort of 18 to 20 hyperthyroidism patients and 17 patients who later progressed to ophthalmopathy tested prospective prediction of ophthalmopathy. For training and testing, the 100 or so patients in the discovery cohort were randomly divided in a 7:3 ratio. In six Graves' hyperthyroidism patients, the study also compared T-cell repertoires from thyroid tissue with T-cell repertoires from blood. Following sampling, methimazole starting at 30 mg daily was given to hyperthyroidism patients, and high-dose intravenous methylprednisolone was given to ophthalmopathy patients. The paper describes TCR Vbeta CDR3 sequencing of fewer than 150 peripheral blood samples, made up of some 42 ophthalmopathy patients, approximately 73 hyperthyroidism patients and about 17 progressor patients.

From the cysteine up to the phenylalanine, the CDR3 has a length of 16 residues. Here the CDR3 DNA is all that survives: 48 bases in frame from base 1. Trimmed from V: 1 base; trimmed from J: 15 bases; junction bases lacking a gene match: 18. Per the germline V gene, SGHTA is the CDR1 and FQGNSA is the CDR2. Ophthalmopathy patients had moderately to severely active disease, Clinical Activity Score of at least 3, NOSPECS grade of at least 4, and duration under 3 months. Any patient with an uncontrolled infection, another autoimmune disease, pregnancy or lactation was excluded. Diagnoses relied on clinical symptoms, serum thyroxine and TRAb, thyroid ultrasound and orbital computed tomography. Ficoll-Paque density gradient centrifugation was used to isolate PBMCs from about 10 ml of fresh peripheral blood. Trizol reagent was used to extract total RNA, and RNA quality was then checked on an Agilent 2100 Bioanalyzer.

Findings and caveats that apply to the study as a whole: Sample size was not statistically predetermined, and investigators were not blinded to group allocation. In validation, the model predicted progression to ophthalmopathy with over 60% sensitivity and less than 75% specificity, a median of 6.5 months before onset. Ophthalmopathy was separated from stable hyperthyroidism by a 13 V-J signature model, with roughly 88% sensitivity and approximately 84% specificity obtained in cross-validation and 80%/75% obtained in testing. Blood samples also contained most of the expanded thyroid clonotypes (frequency above 0.001), which suggests that blood repertoires may reflect thyroid immune responses.

Sequenced input: blood. The chain is assembled from TRBV7-2 and TRBJ2-1; TRBD2 aligns with 7 central bases. The sequence was collected from a woman aged 30 to 39 with Graves' ophthalmopathy. The CDR3 here reads CASSLDGLVGRLVWFF. Read as DNA, the sequence is TGTGCCAGCAGCTTAGACGGACTCGTCGGGAGGTTGGTATGGTTCTTC. The reference TRBV7-2 and TRBJ2-1 proteins fill in what lies around the CDR3, so the full variable domain reads GAGVSQSPSNKVTEKGKDVELRCDPISGHTALYWYRQSLGQGLEFLIYFQGNSAPDKSGLPSDRFSAERTGGSVSTLTIQRTQQEDSAVYLCASSLDGLVGRLVWFFGPGTRLTVL.